Detailed here is one TCR beta chain. V was clipped by 4 bases and J by 3 bases; unmatched bases: 8. CDR1 and CDR2 from the germline V gene are MNHEY and SVGAGI. There are 15 residues in the CDR3. How the authors handled the data: Cell counts per sample came from amplifying reference gene primers. TCRdb keeps only in-frame clones here, not all; method: immunoSEQ multiplex PCR. The DNA gave D and trimming, while V, J and clone size come from that table. The sample comprises fewer than 450,000 clones, about nine tenths of which are singletons, and about 7.3% rests with the top ten. Recruited during active infection, patients (from Seattle) were subsequently followed longitudinally. The data were obtained in a study of blood T cell repertoires in COVID-19. Study at large: The samples span acute and convalescent COVID-19 from the United States, Italy and Spain. T cells, B-cell-depleted T cells, or PBMCs provided the cDNA or gDNA that served as material.

The V and J genes are TRBV6-5 and TRBJ1-1, with 7 bases identical to TRBD1. The specimen was peripheral blood. This sequence originates from a woman between 70 and 85 years old with COVID-19, enrolled during active disease. The CDR3: CASSFLTGLDTEAFF. For the CDR3, the DNA is TGTGCCAGCAGTTTTTTGACAGGGTTGGACACTGAAGCTTTCTTT.